Listed below are T cell receptor beta chains from one sample, sequenced in a study of T-cell memory formation after mild COVID-19. TCRdb ran MiXCR on the 5' RACE reads and lists one entry per CDR3 protein. The sample lists some 280,000 distinct CDR3 sequences, 15% to 20% occurring once. Input material: PBMCs or a T cell subset sorted from them (not recorded which). The receptors were sampled from a man aged 18 to 30 who had mild COVID-19 (a few samples of this study predate the infection). Cell type and time point are not known. Each CDR3 is given with its conserved first and last residue. The order of the fields is CDR3 length, J gene, D gene, V gene, clone size, CDR3 protein, CDR3 DNA. A D gene is named only where the DNA matches it firmly. For some rows the clone size is stated as once, few or many, or as a class when expanded; others skip it.

len: 15; j_gene: TRBJ2-3; d_gene: -; v_gene: TRBV12-5; abundance: -; CDR3aa: CSSAIGGGGLDTQYF; CDR3nt: TGTTCTAGCGCCATCGGGGGCGGGGGCCTCGATACGCAGTATTTT
len: 10; j_gene: TRBJ1-1; d_gene: TRBD1; v_gene: TRBV20-1; abundance: -; CDR3aa: CSAMDREAFF; CDR3nt: TGCAGTGCTATGGACAGGGAGGCTTTCTTT
len: 13; j_gene: TRBJ1-1; d_gene: -; v_gene: TRBV11-2; abundance: few; CDR3aa: CASSFTGLAEAFF; CDR3nt: TGTGCCAGCAGCTTTACAGGGTTGGCTGAAGCTTTCTTT
len: 13; j_gene: TRBJ1-2; d_gene: -; v_gene: TRBV6-2/TRBV6-3; abundance: few; CDR3aa: CASSPSGARGYTF; CDR3nt: TGTGCCAGCAGTCCTAGTGGGGCCCGTGGCTACACCTTC
len: 13; j_gene: TRBJ2-3; d_gene: -; v_gene: TRBV29-1; abundance: -; CDR3aa: CSVGLVTTDTQYF; CDR3nt: TGCAGCGTCGGATTAGTTACGACAGATACGCAGTATTTT
len: 16; j_gene: TRBJ2-3; d_gene: TRBD2; v_gene: TRBV7-3; abundance: -; CDR3aa: CASSPGPGGPGDTQYF; CDR3nt: TGTGCCAGCAGCCCAGGCCCGGGGGGGCCCGGAGATACGCAGTATTTT
len: 13; j_gene: TRBJ1-2; d_gene: -; v_gene: TRBV29-1; abundance: few; CDR3aa: CSVVAGGDYGYTF; CDR3nt: TGCAGCGTTGTAGCGGGGGGGGACTATGGCTACACCTTC
len: 15; j_gene: TRBJ1-2; d_gene: -; v_gene: TRBV18; abundance: -; CDR3aa: CASSRGNQDSYGYTF; CDR3nt: TGTGCCAGCTCACGGGGCAACCAAGACTCTTATGGCTACACCTTC
len: 16; j_gene: TRBJ2-3; d_gene: TRBD2; v_gene: TRBV20-1; abundance: few; CDR3aa: CSARPGLGGRTDTQYF; CDR3nt: TGCAGTGCTAGGCCAGGACTAGGCGGACGCACCGATACGCAGTATTTT
len: 16; j_gene: TRBJ1-2; d_gene: -; v_gene: TRBV4-1; abundance: -; CDR3aa: CASSQFSGGGGYGYTF; CDR3nt: TGCGCCAGCAGCCAATTTAGTGGGGGCGGCGGCTATGGCTACACCTTC
len: 15; j_gene: TRBJ1-3; d_gene: -; v_gene: TRBV4-1; abundance: few; CDR3aa: CASSQEVTRENTIYF; CDR3nt: TGCGCCAGCAGCCAAGAAGTAACGCGAGAGAACACCATATATTTT
len: 12; j_gene: TRBJ2-5; d_gene: -; v_gene: TRBV5-4; abundance: few; CDR3aa: CASSFVQETQYF; CDR3nt: TGTGCCAGCAGCTTTGTTCAAGAGACCCAGTACTTC
len: 14; j_gene: TRBJ2-7; d_gene: -; v_gene: TRBV27; abundance: many; CDR3aa: CASSPTARAYEQYF; CDR3nt: TGTGCCAGCAGTCCGACAGCGAGAGCCTACGAGCAGTACTTC
len: 15; j_gene: TRBJ2-1; d_gene: -; v_gene: TRBV4-3; abundance: many; CDR3aa: CASRPGTSKYNEQFF; CDR3nt: TGCGCCAGCAGACCCGGGACGTCAAAGTACAATGAGCAGTTCTTC
len: 14; j_gene: TRBJ1-4; d_gene: -; v_gene: TRBV12-3/TRBV12-4; abundance: many; CDR3aa: CASSSARQGEKLFF; CDR3nt: TGTGCCAGCAGTTCAGCTCGGCAGGGTGAAAAACTGTTTTTT
len: 16; j_gene: TRBJ1-1; d_gene: -; v_gene: TRBV19; abundance: -; CDR3aa: CASTPGQGGRNTEAFF; CDR3nt: TGTGCCAGTACTCCGGGACAAGGGGGTCGGAACACTGAAGCTTTCTTT
len: 14; j_gene: TRBJ1-4; d_gene: -; v_gene: TRBV5-4; abundance: -; CDR3aa: CASSLEGRWEKLFF; CDR3nt: TGTGCCAGCAGCTTGGAGGGGCGGTGGGAAAAACTGTTTTTT
len: 15; j_gene: TRBJ1-5; d_gene: TRBD1; v_gene: TRBV12-5; abundance: few; CDR3aa: CASGLAGGAGQPQHF; CDR3nt: TGTGCTAGTGGTTTGGCAGGGGGCGCGGGTCAGCCCCAGCATTTT
len: 14; j_gene: TRBJ2-7; d_gene: TRBD1; v_gene: TRBV7-2; abundance: -; CDR3aa: CASSSNRGFGEQYF; CDR3nt: TGTGCCAGCAGCTCCAACAGGGGATTCGGCGAGCAGTACTTC
len: 13; j_gene: TRBJ2-1; d_gene: -; v_gene: TRBV15; abundance: few; CDR3aa: CATSRDLGAEQFF; CDR3nt: TGTGCCACCAGCAGAGATTTGGGGGCTGAGCAGTTCTTC
len: 14; j_gene: TRBJ1-6; d_gene: -; v_gene: TRBV11-2; abundance: many; CDR3aa: CASSLRSGVSPLHF; CDR3nt: TGTGCCAGCAGCTTGAGGTCCGGGGTCTCACCCCTCCACTTT
len: 15; j_gene: TRBJ1-2; d_gene: -; v_gene: TRBV4-3; abundance: -; CDR3aa: CASSQDTGWDYGYTF; CDR3nt: TGCGCCAGCAGCCAAGATACAGGGTGGGACTATGGCTACACCTTC
len: 14; j_gene: TRBJ2-6; d_gene: -; v_gene: TRBV29-1; abundance: many; CDR3aa: CSVAIVEGANVLTF; CDR3nt: TGCAGCGTTGCCATAGTGGAGGGGGCCAACGTCCTGACTTTC
len: 14; j_gene: TRBJ2-3; d_gene: -; v_gene: TRBV24-1; abundance: few; CDR3aa: CATEQGGSLDTQYF; CDR3nt: TGTGCCACCGAACAGGGGGGGAGCTTAGATACGCAGTATTTT